The 2 T cell receptor beta chains presented below share a single source sample, sequenced in a study of blood T cell repertoires in COVID-19. Profiled with immunoSEQ multiplex PCR; TCRdb holds only in-frame clones, not every one. The sample contains about 140,000 clones, about 80% of which appear only once. Sequences were obtained from peripheral blood. Receptors originate from a woman aged 55-69 years with acute or convalescent COVID-19.

The chain couples TRBV18 to TRBJ2-6; a weak D match, TRBD2 (5 bases). V lost 3 bases and J lost 0, with 12 bases in between. The CDR3 has 17 residues. Germline loops: CDR1 KGHSH, CDR2 LQKENI. Written as DNA, the CDR3 is TGTGCCAGCTCACCTCGTGGAGGAGGCTCTGGGGCCAACGTCCTGACTTTC. This sequence encodes CASSPRGGGSGANVLTF.

The rearrangement links TRBV6-1 to TRBJ2-7, with 7 bases identical to TRBD2. V lost 3 bases to trimming and J lost 4 bases; unmatched junction nucleotides: 18. The CDR3 totals 18 residues. Germline V CDR1 and CDR2: MNHNS, SASEGT. CDR3: CASSELREKESFMYEQYF. In DNA, the CDR3 is TGTGCCAGCAGTGAGCTGCGGGAGAAAGAATCCTTTATGTACGAGCAGTACTTC.